One sample yielded the 6 T cell receptor beta chains listed below, sequenced in a study of blood T cell repertoires in COVID-19. The table came from immunoSEQ multiplex PCR; TCRdb's copy has only in-frame clones and leaves some out. The table records approximately 58,000 clones, roughly four fifths of them present only once. Sequences were obtained from peripheral blood. These receptors originate from a man aged 60 to 69 with COVID-19, enrolled during active disease.

This sequence joins TRBV6-5 and TRBJ1-3; TRBD1 matches at 9 bases. The CDR3 covers 15 residues. The trim removed 6 bases at V and 3 bases at J, leaving 6 bases unmatched. Germline assignment: CDR1 MNHEY and CDR2 SVGAGI. The CDR3 bases are TGTGCCAGCAGAAAACAGGGGGCGCTTGGAAACACCATATATTTT. It translates to CASRKQGALGNTIYF.

V gene TRBV6-5 combines with J gene TRBJ2-5; 7 nucleotides line up with TRBD1. CDR1 and CDR2 (germline): MNHEY, SVGAGI. This CDR3 has 13 residues. Trimming cost V 6 bases and J 5 bases; bases outside gene matches: 6. CDR3 loop: CASRNRGRETQYF. In DNA form, the CDR3 reads TGTGCCAGCAGGAACAGGGGTCGGGAGACCCAGTACTTC.

The chain joins TRBV9 to TRBJ1-1; possibly TRBD1 for D (5 bases). CDR1 is SGDLS, CDR2 YYNGEE, per germline. With 6 bases removed from V and 0 bases from J, the gap between germline ends came to 15 bases. This CDR3 is 15 amino acids long. The CDR3 DNA sequence: TGTGCCAGCACCCCTCGACAGATCATGAACACTGAAGCTTTCTTT. Its protein product is CASTPRQIMNTEAFF.

The CDR3: CASSPGLRGGSYNEQFF. CDR3 DNA sequence: TGTGCCAGCAGCCCGGGACTTCGGGGGGGGTCCTACAATGAGCAGTTCTTC. This chain links TRBV7-6 with TRBJ2-1, with TRBD2 matching over 8 bases. The CDR3 has 17 residues. The V gene's germline CDR1 is SGHVS and CDR2 FNYEAQ. Unmatched junction bases numbered 10, after V lost 5 bases and J lost 1 base.

Concerning this clone: Other nucleotide sequences in the sample specify the same CDR3. The chain employs TRBV7-2 and TRBJ1-2, with D uncertain. Germline assignment: CDR1 SGHTA and CDR2 FQGNSA. The CDR3 has 13 amino acids. V lost 1 base, J lost 5 bases, and 8 bases lay in between. The chain's CDR3 is CASSLEGGYGYTF. CDR3 coding DNA: TGTGCCAGCAGCTTAGAAGGAGGGTATGGCTACACCTTC.

This chain uses TRBV5-4 with TRBJ2-2, with a tentative D call TRBD1 (7 bases). Germline values: CDR1 SGHNT, CDR2 YYREEE (reference sequence). This CDR3 comprises 14 residues. The ends were cut back, 3 bases at V and 5 bases at J, with 11 bases in the middle. CDR3 DNA: TGTGCCAGCAGCTGGCAGGGGGGAACCGGGGAGCTGTTTTTT. Amino acid sequence: CASSWQGGTGELFF.